The T cell receptor (beta chain) described here comes from a study of regulatory T cells in long-lasting Graves disease. According to the study, TCR beta libraries were built with iRepertoire HTBI primers and CDR3-region Arm-PCR. TCRdb reanalysed the multiplex PCR reads using MiXCR and keeps one entry per CDR3 protein. The table has 200,000 to 250,000 distinct CDR3 sequences, roughly a fifth seen once. A note on this clonotype: Its antigen is not known.

This sample's time point: newly diagnosed GD, antithyroid drugs for less than 3 months. The authors made the TCR library using RNA they extracted from PBMCs. General study findings and limits: Those with persistent disease had in common more public clonotypes (roughly 3,000) than new patients (approximately 890).

Trimming took 4 bases from V and 4 from J; bases not matched to a gene: 6. The CDR3 runs to 14 residues. Germline V gives CDR1 LGHDT, CDR2 YNNKEL (reference sequence). These data also formed part of another study, on T cells in Graves' hyperthyroidism and ophthalmopathy.

The specimen comprised peripheral blood mononuclear cells (PBMCs), sampled at new diagnosis, from a patient treated with antithyroid drugs. The TCR was taken from a woman in her twenties or thirties with Graves disease. The chain carries TRBV3-1 and TRBJ2-7, with 8 bases aligning to TRBD2. The CDR3 coding sequence is TGTGCCAGCAGCCCCCCGGGAGGGCCATACGAGCAGTACTTC. This sequence encodes CASSPPGGPYEQYF.